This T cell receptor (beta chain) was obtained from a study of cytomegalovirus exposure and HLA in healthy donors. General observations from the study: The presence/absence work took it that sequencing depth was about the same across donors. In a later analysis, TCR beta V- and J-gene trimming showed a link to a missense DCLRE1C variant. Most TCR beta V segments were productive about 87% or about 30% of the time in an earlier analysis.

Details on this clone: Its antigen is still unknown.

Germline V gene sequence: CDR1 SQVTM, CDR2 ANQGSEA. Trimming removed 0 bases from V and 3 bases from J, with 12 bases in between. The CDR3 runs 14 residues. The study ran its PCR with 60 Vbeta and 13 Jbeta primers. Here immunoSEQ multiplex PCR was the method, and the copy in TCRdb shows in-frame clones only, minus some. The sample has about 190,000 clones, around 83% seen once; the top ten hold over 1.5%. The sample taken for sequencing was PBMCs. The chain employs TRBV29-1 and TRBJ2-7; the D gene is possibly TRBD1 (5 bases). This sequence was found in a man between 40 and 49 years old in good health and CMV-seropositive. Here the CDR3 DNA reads TGCAGCGTTGAAGATCGGGTAGGGGTCTACGAGCAGTACTTC. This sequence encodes CSVEDRVGVYEQYF.